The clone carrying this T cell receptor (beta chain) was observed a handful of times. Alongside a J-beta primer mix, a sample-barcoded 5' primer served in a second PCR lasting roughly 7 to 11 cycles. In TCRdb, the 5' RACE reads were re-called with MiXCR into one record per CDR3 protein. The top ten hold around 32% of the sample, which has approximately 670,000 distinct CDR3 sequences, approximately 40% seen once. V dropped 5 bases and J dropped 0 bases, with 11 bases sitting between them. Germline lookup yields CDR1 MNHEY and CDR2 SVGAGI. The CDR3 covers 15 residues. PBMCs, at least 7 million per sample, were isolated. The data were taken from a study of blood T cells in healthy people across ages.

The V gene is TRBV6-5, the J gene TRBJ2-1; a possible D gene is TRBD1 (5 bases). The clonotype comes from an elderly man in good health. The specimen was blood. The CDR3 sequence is CASSQDTRSYNEQFF. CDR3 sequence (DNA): TGTGCCAGCAGTCAGGACACGCGCTCCTACAATGAGCAGTTCTTC.